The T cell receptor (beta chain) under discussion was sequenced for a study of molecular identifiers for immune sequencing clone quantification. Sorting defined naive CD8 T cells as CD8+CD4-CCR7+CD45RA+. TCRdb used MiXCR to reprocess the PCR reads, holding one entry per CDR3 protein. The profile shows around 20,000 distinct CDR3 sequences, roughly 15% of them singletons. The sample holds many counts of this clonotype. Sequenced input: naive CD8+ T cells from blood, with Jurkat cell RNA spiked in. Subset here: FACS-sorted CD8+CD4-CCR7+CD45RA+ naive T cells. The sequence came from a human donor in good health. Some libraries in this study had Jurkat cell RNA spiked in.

This chain's CDR3 is CASSQDTGTNQPQHF. The DNA for the CDR3 is TGCGCCAGCAGCCAAGATACAGGGACCAATCAGCCCCAGCATTTT. The gene calls are TRBV4-3 and TRBJ1-5, with D perhaps TRBD1 (6 bases). CDR3 length equals 15 residues. The germline gives CDR1 LGHNA, CDR2 YSLEER. V was pared by 0 bases and J by 3 bases, with 9 bases between.